Following are 24 T cell receptor beta chains from one sample sequenced in a study of cytomegalovirus exposure and HLA in healthy donors. It was with 60 Vbeta and 13 Jbeta primers that the PCR ran. Sequenced by immunoSEQ multiplex PCR; TCRdb stores in-frame clones only, minus some. The table shows over 95,000 clones, with 70% to 85% occurring only once. The sequenced sample consisted of PBMCs. The receptors were sampled from a woman aged 18-29 years in good health and CMV-seronegative.

The V call is TRBV2, the J call TRBJ2-3, with a possible D match to TRBD1 (5 bases). V was cut by 4 bases and J by 1 base, with 12 bases left in between. The germline V gene encodes CDR1 SNHLY and CDR2 FYNNEI. The CDR3 is 15 residues long. This CDR3 is CASSVEGRGTDTQYF. CDR3 nucleotides: TGTGCCAGCAGTGTAGAAGGCAGGGGCACAGATACGCAGTATTTT.

The rearrangement joins TRBV6-5 to TRBJ1-6; 10 bases map to TRBD1. Germline trimming cut 8 bases from V and 9 bases from J; bases unmatched to any gene: 10. CDR3 length: 15 residues. Germline lookup yields CDR1 MNHEY and CDR2 SVGAGI. The CDR3 here is CASVGLTGGVSPLHF. CDR3 nucleotides: TGTGCCAGCGTGGGTTTGACAGGGGGCGTTTCACCCCTCCACTTT.

The V and J genes are TRBV10-1 and TRBJ2-2; D is ambiguous. V shed 2 bases and J shed 3 bases, with 4 bases lying between them. The CDR3 is made up of 13 amino acids. Germline assignment: CDR1 WNHNN and CDR2 SYGVQD (reference sequence). Written as DNA, the CDR3 is TGCGCCAGCAGTGAGCGGGACACCGGGGAGCTGTTTTTT. It is translated as CASSERDTGELFF.

This chain joins TRBV19 and TRBJ1-3; D perhaps matches TRBD1 (6 bases). The CDR3 is 14 residues long. Trimming removed 4 bases at V and 8 bases at J, with 15 bases between. Germline CDR1 LNHDA, CDR2 SQIVND (reference sequence). CDR3 region: CASSTLAGVYTIYF. In DNA form, the CDR3 reads TGTGCCAGTAGTACCTTAGCAGGGGTGTACACCATATATTTT.

V usage is TRBV7-9 and J usage is TRBJ1-6; D possibly corresponds to TRBD1 (6 bases). Per germline, CDR1 SEHNR and CDR2 FQNEAQ (reference sequence). This CDR3 spans 14 amino acids. The V end lost 5 bases, the J end lost 6 bases, and 11 bases lay between the germline ends. The CDR3 bases are TGTGCCAGCAGCGGACGGGGGGCTAATTCACCCCTCCACTTT. Amino acid sequence: CASSGRGANSPLHF.

This chain joins TRBV6-6 and TRBJ2-3, with 7 positions matching TRBD2. CDR1 and CDR2 from the germline V gene are MNHNY and SVGAGI (reference sequence). Trimming removed 5 bases from V and 5 bases from J; junction bases left unmatched: 10. The CDR3 contains 15 residues. In DNA, the CDR3 is TGTGCCAGCAGTCATAGGGAGGGTTGGGGAGATACGCAGTATTTT. Translated: CASSHREGWGDTQYF.

The chain uses TRBV9 and TRBJ2-1; a weak D match, TRBD2 (7 bases). Germline CDR1 SGDLS, CDR2 YYNGEE. The CDR3 contains 15 residues. V was clipped by 0 bases and J by 5 bases, with 12 bases between them. The DNA of the CDR3 is TGTGCCAGCAGCGTAGGGGGGGGCCGCAACAATGAGCAGTTCTTC. This sequence encodes CASSVGGGRNNEQFF.

The gene calls are TRBV4-1 and TRBJ2-6, with 8 bases fitting TRBD1. The V and J ends lost 4 bases and 0 bases, in that order; junction bases with no gene match: 14. The length of the CDR3 is 20 residues. Looked up from germline, CDR1 is MGHRA and CDR2 is YSYEKL. The CDR3 region has the DNA TGCGCCAGCAGCCGAGTTTTTATGGACAGGGTATTCTCTGGGGCCAACGTCCTGACTTTC. It codes for CASSRVFMDRVFSGANVLTF.

This clone was seen a few times. The chain combines TRBV5-6 with TRBJ2-5; D perhaps matches TRBD2 (6 bases). V was pared by 2 bases and J by 1 base, with 12 bases between. The germline CDR1 and CDR2 sequences are SGHDT and YYEEEE. The CDR3 runs 15 residues. The CDR3 DNA sequence: TGTGCCAGCAGCTTTCCGGGGGTCCTCCAAGAGACCCAGTACTTC. Its protein is CASSFPGVLQETQYF.

On this clone itself: The CDR3 ends on some other residue instead of the conserved phenylalanine or tryptophan, so this is likely a read error. No DNA is shown, since the ends of the CDR3 on it are uncertain; the CDR3 is the one TCRdb lists. This rearrangement joins TRBV27 to TRBJ1-2; the table's D call, TRBD1, has no DNA check behind it. CDR1 and CDR2 from the germline V gene are MNHEY and SMNVEV (reference sequence). Both ends counted, the CDR3 spans 10 residues. CDR3 region: CASIDWGTPV.

The J gene is TRBJ1-1, the V gene TRBV11-3; D uncertain. Trimming shortened V by 5 bases and J by 4 bases, and 8 bases separated the two germline ends. The CDR3 is made up of 12 amino acids. CDR1 and CDR2 (germline): SGHNT, YENEEA. The chain's CDR3 is CASSPGLTEAFF. Here the CDR3 DNA reads TGTGCCAGCAGCCCAGGACTCACTGAAGCTTTCTTT.

V and J are TRBV9 and TRBJ2-6; 11 bases match TRBD1. V shed 0 bases and J 4 bases; nucleotides not matched to a gene: 6. The CDR3 is made up of 18 amino acids. Germline loops: CDR1 SGDLS, CDR2 YYNGEE. CDR3 protein: CASSVAGQGVGGANVLTF. CDR3 nucleotide sequence: TGTGCCAGCAGCGTAGCGGGACAGGGGGTAGGAGGGGCCAACGTCCTGACTTTC. The complete variable domain, with remaining parts taken from reference TRBV9 and TRBJ2-6, reads DSGVTQTPKHLITATGQRVTLRCSPRSGDLSVYWYQQSLDQGLQFLIQYYNGEERAKGNILERFSAQQFPDLHSELNLSSLELGDSALYFCASSVAGQGVGGANVLTFGAGSRLTVL.

The rearrangement joins TRBV4-1 to TRBJ1-5, with D possibly matching TRBD1 (6 bases). Trimming removed 0 bases from V and 6 bases from J, with 12 bases in between. The V gene's germline CDR1 is MGHRA and CDR2 YSYEKL. The CDR3 runs 15 residues. The CDR3 nucleotides are TGCGCCAGCAGCCAAGATCAAGGGGGTTCTCAGCCCCAGCATTTT. This encodes CASSQDQGGSQPQHF.

The V and J genes are TRBV18 and TRBJ2-5, with TRBD2 matching over 11 bases. The germline CDR1 and CDR2 sequences are KGHSH and LQKENI. Germline trimming cut 0 bases from V and 2 bases from J; bases unmatched to any gene: 8. The CDR3 covers 18 residues. CDR3 sequence: CASSPPGGRLAGQETQYF. CDR3 bases: TGTGCCAGCTCACCACCGGGAGGTCGACTAGCGGGACAAGAGACCCAGTACTTC.

This clone appeared once. The chain joins TRBV11-3 to TRBJ2-2, with D hard to call. Germline assignment: CDR1 SGHNT and CDR2 YENEEA. V shed 5 bases and J shed 7 bases, with 5 bases lying between them. This CDR3 has 11 residues. CDR3 DNA sequence: TGTGCCAGCAGCCCCGGCGGGGAGCTGTTTTTT. This encodes CASSPGGELFF.

This chain uses TRBV25-1 with TRBJ2-5, with a possible D match to TRBD2 (6 bases). The CDR3 consists of 16 residues. Germline V lookup: CDR1 MGHDK, CDR2 SYGVNS. V was trimmed by 0 bases and J by 4 bases, leaving 15 bases between them. The CDR3 is CASSEYPSGLRETQYF. As DNA, the CDR3 is TGTGCCAGCAGTGAATACCCCTCGGGACTCCGAGAGACCCAGTACTTC.

This chain joins TRBV28 and TRBJ2-7; TRBD1 matches 9 bases. V lost 4 bases and J lost 1; bases outside the gene matches: 2. The CDR3 has 14 residues. Germline V gene data show CDR1 as MDHEN and CDR2 as SYDVKM. The CDR3 loop is CASSSGTGSYEQYF. The CDR3 region has the DNA TGTGCCAGCAGTTCCGGGACAGGGTCCTACGAGCAGTACTTC. Together with reference TRBV28 and TRBJ2-7, the CDR3 gives the full variable domain: DVKVTQSSRYLVKRTGEKVFLECVQDMDHENMFWYRQDPGLGLRLIYFSYDVKMKEKGDIPEGYSVSREKKERFSLILESASTNQTSMYLCASSSGTGSYEQYFGPGTRLTVT.

V and J are TRBV9 and TRBJ1-2; the match to TRBD1 covers 10 bases. CDR1 is SGDLS, CDR2 YYNGEE, per germline. The junction had 5 bases not matched to a gene; V was cut back by 4 bases and J by 8 bases. The CDR3 consists of 13 residues. CDR3 protein: CASSPDRGRGYTF. DNA for the CDR3: TGTGCCAGCAGCCCCGACAGGGGGCGGGGCTACACCTTC. Full variable domain (missing parts from reference TRBV9 and TRBJ1-2): DSGVTQTPKHLITATGQRVTLRCSPRSGDLSVYWYQQSLDQGLQFLIQYYNGEERAKGNILERFSAQQFPDLHSELNLSSLELGDSALYFCASSPDRGRGYTFGSGTRLTVV.

This chain joins TRBV27 and TRBJ2-5, with 7 bases fitting TRBD1. Germline V gene data show CDR1 as MNHEY and CDR2 as SMNVEV (reference sequence). The CDR3 is 15 residues long. With V trimmed by 5 bases and J by 5 bases, 11 bases remained unmatched. The CDR3 coding sequence is TGTGCCAGCAGTCTAAAGGGGGCAGGGATCGAGACCCAGTACTTC. This encodes CASSLKGAGIETQYF.

V is TRBV27 and J is TRBJ2-3, with D perhaps matching TRBD2 (5 bases). CDR1 MNHEY and CDR2 SMNVEV come from the germline V gene (reference sequence). Trimming took 3 bases from V and 4 from J, leaving 11 bases between them. This CDR3 region has 14 residues. The CDR3 spells CASSLVLAADTQYF. DNA for the CDR3: TGTGCCAGCAGTTTGGTGCTAGCCGCAGATACGCAGTATTTT.

With regard to this clone: Other DNA sequences of this sample code for an identical CDR3. The rearrangement joins TRBV6-1 to TRBJ2-5, with TRBD2 as a possible D gene (5 bases). The CDR3 is made up of 14 amino acids. Deletions cut 3 bases from V and 5 bases from J, with 13 bases between. Germline V gene sequence: CDR1 MNHNS, CDR2 SASEGT. In nucleotides, the CDR3 is TGTGCCAGCAGTGAGTTCTCCCGAGGGGAGACCCAGTACTTC. Its translation is CASSEFSRGETQYF.

The chain employs TRBV29-1 and TRBJ1-3; no definite D call. Trimming pared 4 bases from V and 0 bases from J, leaving 4 bases between. The CDR3 has 12 residues. Germline lookup yields CDR1 SQVTM and CDR2 ANQGSEA. The CDR3 nucleotides read TGCAGCGTTGGGAGCTCTGGAAACACCATATATTTT. This codes for CSVGSSGNTIYF.

The chain links TRBV9 to TRBJ1-2; 8 nucleotides line up with TRBD1. V lost 0 bases and J lost 4; bases outside the gene matches: 5. The V gene's germline CDR1 is SGDLS and CDR2 YYNGEE. There are 15 residues in the CDR3. Here the CDR3 DNA reads TGTGCCAGCAGCGTAGAGGGACAGGCGATCTATGGCTACACCTTC. Amino acids: CASSVEGQAIYGYTF.

In its sample, this clone was seen a few times. This rearrangement joins TRBV6-5 to TRBJ1-4, with D possibly being TRBD1 (5 bases). This CDR3 comprises 14 residues. Trimming shortened V by 5 bases and J by 4 bases, and 11 bases separated the two germline ends. CDR1 and CDR2 from the germline V gene are MNHEY and SVGAGI. The CDR3 coding sequence is TGTGCCAGCAGTAAGGGGCCCCTTAATGAAAAACTGTTTTTT. Translating it yields CASSKGPLNEKLFF.